Below, 30 T cell receptor beta chains from the same sample are listed, as sequenced in a study of radiotherapy plus CTLA-4 blockade in lung cancer. Measured with immunoSEQ multiplex PCR; TCRdb has only the in-frame clones, and not every one. The profile covers some 73,000 clones, with under 90% appearing a single time and about 0.79% taken by the ten largest. Specimen: peripheral blood, collected from a patient treated with radiotherapy plus ipilimumab. Every receptor here comes from a human donor with non-small cell lung cancer who had stable disease on radiotherapy plus ipilimumab.

V is TRBV27 and J is TRBJ2-1; a weak D match, TRBD2 (5 bases). Germline CDR1 is MNHEY and CDR2 is SMNVEV (reference sequence). The CDR3 consists of 14 residues. Between the trimmed V and J ends, which lost 3 bases and 7 bases, there was a span of 13 bases. The CDR3 reads CASSFRGPENEQFF. Here the CDR3 DNA reads TGTGCCAGCAGTTTTCGGGGTCCTGAGAATGAGCAGTTCTTC.

The gene calls are TRBV7-8 and TRBJ2-2; 7 bases map to TRBD1. The length of the CDR3 is 14 residues. With 5 bases clipped from V and 7 bases from J, the junction kept 7 bases outside the gene matches. The germline CDR1 and CDR2 sequences are SGHVS and FQNEAQ. DNA for the CDR3: TGTGCCAGCAGCACTCGTACAGGGGTCGGGGAGCTGTTTTTT. This sequence encodes CASSTRTGVGELFF.

This clone occurred a few times. This sequence joins TRBV6-6 and TRBJ2-2; no reliable D call. Trimming pared 0 bases from V and 2 bases from J, leaving 4 bases between. This CDR3 has 14 residues. Germline CDR1 MNHNY, CDR2 SVGAGI (reference sequence). The CDR3 DNA follows: TGTGCCAGCAGTTACTCGATCAACACCGGGGAGCTGTTTTTT. Protein sequence: CASSYSINTGELFF.

J is TRBJ2-2 and V is TRBV5-1; D is possibly TRBD1 (6 bases). The CDR3 runs 15 residues. V was pared by 1 base and J by 8 bases, with 15 bases between. Germline V gives CDR1 SGHRS, CDR2 YFSETQ. The CDR3 DNA reads TGCGCCAGCAGCTTGTTGCCAGGGGATACTGGGGAGCTGTTTTTT. Translating it yields CASSLLPGDTGELFF.

This CDR3 reads CASSPKRGELFF. In DNA form, the CDR3 reads TGTGCCAGCAGCCCCAAGCGGGGGGAGCTGTTTTTT. J is TRBJ2-2 and V is TRBV9, with D tentatively TRBD2 (5 bases). This CDR3 contains 12 residues. CDR1 is SGDLS and CDR2 is YYNGEE in the germline V gene. V lost 4 bases and J lost 8, with 9 bases in between.

The J gene is TRBJ1-3, the V gene TRBV5-8; no reliable D call. The CDR3 length is 15 residues. Germline-derived CDR1 and CDR2 are SGHTS and YDEGEE. V lost 4 bases to trimming and J lost 9 bases, with 20 bases between them. In DNA, the CDR3 is TGTGCCAGCAGCCACACAGCCGCACCCGGAGGCACCATATATTTT. Translation: CASSHTAAPGGTIYF.

The V and J genes are TRBV5-1 and TRBJ1-4; D may be TRBD1 (5 bases). The CDR3 has 16 amino acids. Trimming pared 1 base from V and 4 bases from J, leaving 14 bases between. The germline V gene encodes CDR1 SGHRS and CDR2 YFSETQ. The CDR3 loop reads CASSLPLGADNEKLFF. The CDR3 coding sequence is TGCGCCAGCAGCTTGCCCCTTGGGGCCGATAATGAAAAACTGTTTTTT.

In its sample, this clone was seen once. The J gene is TRBJ2-1, the V gene TRBV5-1; D remains unclear. The CDR3 spans 15 residues. V was shortened by 4 bases and J by 8 bases, with 19 bases between the two germline ends. Germline loops: CDR1 SGHRS, CDR2 YFSETQ. CDR3 DNA: TGCGCCAGCAGCCCCGACGGGTTCAGTAACCATGAGCAGTTCTTC. Protein product: CASSPDGFSNHEQFF.

In this sample, this clone turned up a few times. This rearrangement joins TRBV28 to TRBJ2-7; D not certain. Germline V gene sequence: CDR1 MDHEN, CDR2 SYDVKM. The CDR3 is 12 residues long. The V end was cut by 2 bases, the J end by 3 bases, with 5 bases between. DNA for the CDR3: TGTGCCAGCAGTTTAACGGGCTACGAGCAGTACTTC. Encoded protein: CASSLTGYEQYF.

The chain recombines TRBV9 with TRBJ2-3; 7 bases fit TRBD2. This CDR3 is 15 amino acids long. V trimming: 0 bases; J trimming: 3 bases; junction bases outside the gene matches: 4. The germline V gene encodes CDR1 SGDLS and CDR2 YYNGEE. In nucleotides, the CDR3 is TGTGCCAGCAGCGTAGTTGGGGGGGTAACAGATACGCAGTATTTT. Its protein product is CASSVVGGVTDTQYF.

The chain has TRBV6-4 and TRBJ1-4; 8 bases map to TRBD1. Losses at the gene ends were 3 bases for V and 7 bases for J; bases not matched to a gene: 7. CDR1 and CDR2 from the germline V gene are MRHNA and SNTAGT. This CDR3 has 15 amino acids. The CDR3 reads CASSESGGSFEKLFF. CDR3 DNA: TGTGCCAGCAGTGAATCAGGGGGCAGTTTTGAAAAACTGTTTTTT.

J is TRBJ1-6 and V is TRBV11-2, with TRBD1 matching over 7 bases. Germline-derived CDR1 and CDR2 are SGHAT and FQNNGV. V was pared by 7 bases and J by 12 bases, with 9 bases of the junction left unmatched. The CDR3 is 13 amino acids. CDR3 sequence (DNA): TGTGCCAGCACGGAATCCAGGGGGATACCCCTCCACTTT. Protein sequence: CASTESRGIPLHF. Filled out from reference TRBV11-2 and TRBJ1-6, the complete variable domain reads EAGVAQSPRYKIIEKRQSVAFWCNPISGHATLYWYQQILGQGPKLLIQFQNNGVVDDSQLPKDRFSAERLKGVDSTLKIQPAKLEDSAVYLCASTESRGIPLHFGNGTRLTVT.

V usage is TRBV19 and J usage is TRBJ2-3, with 7 nucleotides matching TRBD2. The CDR3 is made up of 14 amino acids. V lost 3 bases and J lost 0; bases outside the gene matches: 0. From germline, CDR1 is LNHDA and CDR2 SQIVND (reference sequence). CDR3 DNA: TGTGCCAGTAGTATGCGGGAGAGCACAGATACGCAGTATTTT. Protein product: CASSMRESTDTQYF.

This clone occurred once. The chain employs TRBV5-1 and TRBJ2-1, with D possibly matching TRBD2 (6 bases). CDR3 length: 14 amino acids. V dropped 1 base and J dropped 7 bases, with 12 bases sitting between them. Germline CDR1 SGHRS, CDR2 YFSETQ. The DNA of the CDR3 is TGCGCCAGCAGCTTGCCCGGACTAACGAATGAGCAGTTCTTC. Translating it yields CASSLPGLTNEQFF. Combining the CDR3 with reference TRBV5-1 and TRBJ2-1 gives the whole variable domain KAGVTQTPRYLIKTRGQQVTLSCSPISGHRSVSWYQQTPGQGLQFLFEYFSETQRNKGNFPGRFSGRQFSNSRSEMNVSTLELGDSALYLCASSLPGLTNEQFFGPGTRLTVL.

The chain employs TRBV27 and TRBJ2-7; 7 bases map to TRBD1. The CDR3 length is 15 residues. Germline V gene data show CDR1 as MNHEY and CDR2 as SMNVEV (reference sequence). J gave up 6 bases and V 2 bases, and 10 bases lay outside the gene matches. The CDR3 loop is CASSLGTGVSGEQYF. Written as DNA, the CDR3 is TGTGCCAGCAGTTTAGGAACAGGGGTTTCGGGCGAGCAGTACTTC.

The chain carries TRBV7-3 and TRBJ2-1, with 11 positions matching TRBD2. CDR3 length equals 20 residues. V dropped 3 bases and J dropped 3; count of bases not matched to a gene: 16. Germline loops: CDR1 SGHTA, CDR2 FQGTGA. CDR3 region: CASSFQGGISGRALYNEQFF. DNA for the CDR3: TGTGCCAGCAGCTTCCAGGGGGGTATTAGCGGGAGGGCCCTCTACAATGAGCAGTTCTTC.

This clone was observed once. The genes are TRBV10-3 and TRBJ1-3; a possible D gene is TRBD1 (5 bases). The germline V gene encodes CDR1 ENHRY and CDR2 SYGVKD. The CDR3 loop spans 14 amino acids. V shed 6 bases and J shed 4 bases, with 13 bases lying between them. In DNA, the CDR3 is TGTGCCATCAGAGATTCAGGGTACGGAAACACCATATATTTT. Protein product: CAIRDSGYGNTIYF.

The chain has TRBV11-2 and TRBJ2-3; 8 bases match TRBD1. V was clipped by 1 base and J by 0 bases; unmatched bases: 9. Germline values: CDR1 SGHAT, CDR2 FQNNGV. This CDR3 contains 18 residues. The CDR3 here is CASSLGRGRGYSTDTQYF. The CDR3 DNA follows: TGTGCCAGCAGCTTAGGCAGGGGGCGAGGGTACAGCACAGATACGCAGTATTTT.

V gene TRBV18 combines with J gene TRBJ1-2, with 8 nucleotides matching TRBD1. V lost 5 bases and J lost 2; bases outside the gene matches: 10. Germline CDR1 and CDR2: KGHSH and LQKENI. The CDR3 covers 16 residues. The CDR3 region has the DNA TGTGCCAGCTCATTACCTCCGGGACAGGACAACTATGGCTACACCTTC. Protein product: CASSLPPGQDNYGYTF.

Details on this clone: At one end, the junction sequence differs from germline, possibly due to a read error. V is TRBV18 and J is TRBJ1-1, with a weak D call TRBD1 (6 bases). From germline, CDR1 is KGHSH and CDR2 LQKENI. The CDR3 is 14 amino acids. The CDR3 DNA follows: TGTGCCAACTCACCAGGGGAGACTGGGACTGAAGCTTTCTTT. Translating it yields CANSPGETGTEAFF. Together with reference TRBV18 and TRBJ1-1, the CDR3 gives the full variable domain: NAGVMQNPRHLVRRRGQEARLRCSPMKGHSHVYWYRQLPEEGLKFMVYLQKENIIDESGMPKERFSAEFPKEGPSILRIQQVVRGDSAAYFCANSPGETGTEAFFGQGTRLTVV.

This clone was counted only a few times. The chain links TRBV6-5 to TRBJ1-5, with a weak D call TRBD1 (6 bases). The CDR3 is made up of 13 amino acids. Trimming took off 7 bases at V and 3 bases at J, with 10 bases between the two ends. Germline V lookup: CDR1 MNHEY, CDR2 SVGAGI. CDR3 protein: CASKRQDNQPQHF. The CDR3 DNA follows: TGTGCCAGCAAACGACAGGACAATCAGCCCCAGCATTTT.

Remarks on this clone: The sample contains more than one DNA sequence encoding this CDR3. CDR3 sequence reads: CASSLGRGTDTQYF. CDR3 in DNA: TGTGCCAGCAGCTTGGGGAGAGGCACAGATACGCAGTATTTT. The V gene is TRBV5-4, the J gene TRBJ2-3; D is undetermined. The CDR3 is 14 residues long. Between the trimmed V and J ends, which lost 0 bases and 1 base, there was a span of 6 bases. Germline values: CDR1 SGHNT, CDR2 YYREEE (reference sequence).

This clone occurred a few times. The chain joins TRBV5-5 to TRBJ1-5, with D possibly TRBD1 on 6 matching bases. The V end lost 0 bases, the J end lost 2 bases, and 12 bases lay between the germline ends. This CDR3 has 16 residues. Germline lookup yields CDR1 SGHKS and CDR2 YYEKEE (reference sequence). The CDR3: CASSLEGGWGNQPQHF. The CDR3 DNA reads as TGTGCCAGCAGCTTGGAAGGGGGATGGGGCAATCAGCCCCAGCATTTT.

The chain has TRBV7-2 and TRBJ2-1; possible D gene TRBD1, 5 bases. Germline-derived CDR1 and CDR2 are SGHTA and FQGNSA. The CDR3 is 12 amino acids. Trimming took 3 bases from V and 5 from J, leaving 5 bases between them. CDR3 nucleotide sequence: TGTGCCAGCAGCTTGACAGACAATGAGCAGTTCTTC. Protein: CASSLTDNEQFF.

The chain has TRBV7-3 and TRBJ2-3; TRBD1 aligns across 7 bases. The CDR3 totals 12 residues. J gave up 5 bases and V 5 bases, and 1 base lay outside the gene matches. From germline, CDR1 is SGHTA and CDR2 FQGTGA. The chain's CDR3 is CASSPGGDTQYF. DNA for the CDR3: TGTGCCAGCAGCCCAGGGGGAGATACGCAGTATTTT.

This chain links TRBV6-1 with TRBJ1-6, with D unclear. Trimming removed 3 bases from V and 7 bases from J, with 7 bases in between. The germline CDR1 and CDR2 sequences are MNHNS and SASEGT. CDR3 length equals 13 residues. The chain's CDR3 is CASSDGRNSPLHF. The CDR3 nucleotides read TGTGCCAGCAGTGACGGACGGAATTCACCCCTCCACTTT.

The gene calls are TRBV5-1 and TRBJ2-3; no firm D call. Per the germline V gene, CDR1 is SGHRS and CDR2 is YFSETQ. Trimming cost V 10 bases and J 2 bases, with 14 bases left between them. The CDR3 length is 13 residues. CDR3 sequence (DNA): TGCGCCTCTGGGTCCGTCACCACAGATACGCAGTATTTT. It codes for CASGSVTTDTQYF.

This sequence joins TRBV10-2 and TRBJ1-2, with D hard to call. This CDR3 is 11 amino acids long. Germline lookup yields CDR1 WSHSY and CDR2 SAAADI. The V end was cut by 10 bases, the J end by 8 bases, with 14 bases between. The CDR3 DNA follows: TGCGCCACGTCAGTGGGCTTGGGCTACACCTTC. Protein product: CATSVGLGYTF.

V is TRBV28 and J is TRBJ2-7; a possible D gene is TRBD1 (5 bases). Per germline, CDR1 MDHEN and CDR2 SYDVKM. V lost 9 bases and J lost 7, with 22 bases in between. The CDR3 covers 14 residues. This CDR3 reads CASRAAGWVEEQYF. CDR3 nucleotide sequence: TGTGCCAGTAGGGCCGCAGGGTGGGTAGAAGAGCAGTACTTC.

V is TRBV9 and J is TRBJ1-6; a weak D match, TRBD1 (5 bases). The length of the CDR3 is 14 residues. CDR1 is SGDLS and CDR2 is YYNGEE in the germline V gene. V was trimmed by 4 bases and J by 7 bases, leaving 12 bases between them. CDR3 DNA: TGTGCCAGCAGCCCGCGGGACGGGAATTCACCCCTCCACTTT. This sequence encodes CASSPRDGNSPLHF.